A selection of T cell receptor beta chains follows, all from one sample in a study of T-cell reconstitution after alpha-beta-depleted transplantation in children. TCRdb reprocessed the PCR reads with MiXCR, giving one entry per CDR3 protein. The sample yields a few hundred thousand distinct CDR3 sequences, more than 20% seen once. The sample was PBMCs, taken before TCRalphabeta/CD19-depleted stem cell transplant. Source of these receptors: a girl aged 2 to 9 with Fanconi anemia, due to receive a stem cell transplant. CDR3s include the opening cysteine and the closing phenylalanine or tryptophan. The order of the fields is clone size, V gene, D gene, J gene, CDR3 protein, CDR3 DNA. A D gene is named only where the DNA matches it firmly. Clone size is not always given. Where it is, it says once, few, many or a class for expanded clones.

>once|TRBV6-1|-|TRBJ2-1
CASRGGYNEQFF
TGTGCCAGCAGAGGGGGGTACAATGAGCAGTTCTTC
>few|TRBV4-2|-|TRBJ2-1
CASSQVTQDPVNEQFF
TGTGCCAGCAGCCAAGTTACACAGGACCCCGTCAATGAGCAGTTCTTC
>-|TRBV24-1|TRBD1|TRBJ2-7
CATSVSGTGWYEQYF
TGTGCCACCAGTGTATCCGGGACAGGGTGGTACGAGCAGTACTTC
>many|TRBV12-3/TRBV12-4|-|TRBJ2-5
CASGGWQETQYF
TGTGCCAGCGGTGGTTGGCAAGAGACCCAGTACTTC
>many|TRBV12-3/TRBV12-4|TRBD2|TRBJ2-1
CASSLASGEYNEQFF
TGTGCCAGCAGTTTGGCTAGCGGGGAATACAATGAGCAGTTCTTC
>few|TRBV12-3/TRBV12-4|-|TRBJ2-1
CASSQITSKRSGEQFF
TGTGCCAGCAGCCAGATTACTAGCAAGCGAAGCGGGGAGCAGTTCTTC
>-|TRBV28|-|TRBJ2-7
CASSFSHRVVTSYEQYF
TGTGCCAGCAGTTTCTCCCACAGGGTTGTTACGTCCTACGAGCAGTACTTC
>-|TRBV20-1|TRBD2|TRBJ2-1
CSALRLADNEQFF
TGCAGTGCTCTACGACTAGCGGACAATGAGCAGTTCTTC
>many|TRBV27|-|TRBJ2-3
CASSLVLRGRKATQYF
TGTGCCAGCAGTTTAGTTCTGCGAGGGCGTAAGGCTACGCAGTATTTT
>once|TRBV29-1|-|TRBJ1-1
CSVGGRMNTEAFF
TGCAGCGTTGGAGGACGGATGAACACTGAAGCTTTCTTT